This T cell receptor beta chain was sequenced during a study of blood T cells in healthy people across ages. This clonotype was observed a handful of times. Its antigen is unidentified. This may arise from a read error, as a much more abundant clone is one base away. Germline CDR1 is SGHRS and CDR2 is YFSETQ. This CDR3 region has 15 residues. Using a J-beta primer mix together with a sample-barcoded 5' primer, a second PCR was run for roughly 6 to 12 cycles. There were at least 3 million CDR3-containing paired-end reads obtained from each sample. TCRdb re-derived calls from the 5' RACE reads in MiXCR, one entry per CDR3 protein. The data hold about 780,000 distinct CDR3 sequences, with 46% observed a single time. Regarding the study as a whole: Diversity figures derived from one million T cells were judged to underestimate the true value. A roughly linear fall in TCR beta diversity per million T cells was seen with increasing age. Conclusively comparing naive with antigen-experienced cells was impossible with unsorted PBMCs.

This TCR was recovered from an older man in good health. The rearrangement joins TRBV5-1 to TRBJ2-5; D is ambiguous. The J call is uncertain, as TRBJ2-1 better fits the DNA end. Sequencing was carried out using blood. The CDR3 nucleotides read TGCGCCAGCAGCTTGGCTCTGAGTCCACAAGAGACCCAGTTCTTC. Translating gives CASSLALSPQETQFF.